These 31 T cell receptor beta chains share one sample of origin, sequenced in a study of T cell repertoires in cytomegalovirus infection. TCRdb independently ran MiXCR on the reads; one entry per CDR3 protein. The sample contains 600,000 to 700,000 distinct CDR3 sequences, 30% to 35% of which appear only once. Their recognized antigens are unknown. The material sequenced was cultured PBMCs, taken from culture after CMV antigen stimulation. These receptors all come from a human donor in good health (CMV status not recorded). Some clones in this sample may be carry-over from other donors' samples.

The chain recombines TRBV9 with TRBJ1-2; D ambiguous. Germline CDR1 SGDLS, CDR2 YYNGEE. V gave up 4 bases and J gave up 8 bases, with 18 bases separating them. The CDR3 is 14 amino acids. The chain's CDR3 is CASSRQVDYGGYTF. The CDR3 region has the DNA TGTGCCAGCAGCCGGCAGGTTGACTATGGGGGCTACACCTTC.

This clonotype appeared a few times. The chain has TRBV28 and TRBJ1-4, with a weak D call TRBD1 (6 bases). The germline CDR1 and CDR2 sequences are MDHEN and SYDVKM. The CDR3 has 14 residues. Trimming pared 3 bases from V and 2 bases from J, leaving 7 bases between. CDR3 sequence (DNA): TGTGCCAGCAGTTTCAGGGGCACTAATGAAAAACTGTTTTTT. Its protein is CASSFRGTNEKLFF.

This clonotype has just a few counts. CDR3 sequence (DNA): TGTGCCAGCAGTTCCGTCTCCGGGTCCGTAACGATCTACGAGCAGTACTTC. It is translated as CASSSVSGSVTIYEQYF. This chain uses TRBV6-2 or TRBV6-3 with TRBJ2-7; D remains unclear. CDR1 is MNHEY, CDR2 SVGEGT, per germline. V gave up 4 bases and J gave up 3 bases, with 22 bases separating them. The CDR3 contains 17 residues.

This clonotype was found a few times. J is TRBJ2-3 and V is TRBV27; possible D gene TRBD2, 5 bases. The V gene lost 3 bases and the J gene lost 8 bases, with 15 bases spanning the gap. The CDR3 extends over 14 amino acids. The germline V gene encodes CDR1 MNHEY and CDR2 SMNVEV (reference sequence). CDR3 in amino acids: CASSLDSSLGTQYF. The DNA for the CDR3 is TGTGCCAGCAGTTTGGACTCCTCTTTGGGTACGCAGTATTTT.

This clonotype came up a few times. V gene TRBV19 combines with J gene TRBJ1-6; D is perhaps TRBD1 (5 bases). Per germline, CDR1 LNHDA and CDR2 SQIVND (reference sequence). The CDR3 totals 13 residues. The V and J ends lost 6 bases and 7 bases respectively, with 10 bases between them. The CDR3: CASRTALNSPLHF. CDR3 nucleotide sequence: TGTGCCAGTAGGACAGCCCTAAATTCACCCCTCCACTTT.

This clonotype has a handful of counts. The chain uses TRBV7-2 and TRBJ1-5; no firm D call. V lost 2 bases to trimming and J lost 4 bases, with 3 bases between them. The CDR3 loop spans 12 amino acids. Germline loops: CDR1 SGHTA, CDR2 FQGNSA. The CDR3 is CASSLFNQPQHF. The CDR3 DNA sequence: TGTGCCAGCAGCTTATTTAATCAGCCCCAGCATTTT.

The chain links TRBV20-1 to TRBJ1-3; 8 positions match TRBD1. V was clipped by 6 bases and J by 0 bases; unmatched bases: 7. The CDR3 runs 15 residues. Germline V lookup: CDR1 DFQATT, CDR2 SNEGSKA (reference sequence). CDR3 protein: CSAPRTGYSGNTIYF. The CDR3 bases are TGCAGTGCCCCCCGGACAGGGTACTCTGGAAACACCATATATTTT.

This clonotype came up a few times. CDR3 bases: TGTGCCAGCAGTGAAGCGGCCCCAGCGACTGAAGCTTTCTTT. It specifies CASSEAAPATEAFF. The rearrangement links TRBV2 to TRBJ1-1; no firm D call. The germline V gene has CDR1 SNHLY and CDR2 FYNNEI. This CDR3 is 14 amino acids long. Trimming shortened V by 0 bases and J by 5 bases, and 10 bases separated the two germline ends. Using reference TRBV2 and TRBJ1-1 for the parts outside the CDR3, the full variable domain is EPEVTQTPSHQVTQMGQEVILRCVPISNHLYFYWYRQILGQKVEFLVSFYNNEISEKSEIFDDQFSVERPDGSNFTLKIRSTKLEDSAMYFCASSEAAPATEAFFGQGTRLTVV.

This clonotype was counted ten times or more. The chain is built from TRBV7-9 and TRBJ2-5; D ambiguous. V was shortened by 2 bases and J by 5 bases, with 18 bases between the two germline ends. The CDR3 is 16 amino acids. Germline V gene sequence: CDR1 SEHNR, CDR2 FQNEAQ (reference sequence). CDR3 amino acids: CASSLRGRQSGETQYF. DNA of the CDR3: TGTGCCAGCAGCTTAAGAGGACGGCAGAGTGGGGAGACCCAGTACTTC.

In this sample, this clonotype turned up many times. J is TRBJ1-6 and V is TRBV7-9; D is undetermined. This CDR3 region has 14 residues. Trimming cost V 1 base and J 8 bases, with 9 bases left between them. Germline-derived CDR1 and CDR2 are SEHNR and FQNEAQ (reference sequence). Here the CDR3 reads CASSLGVRDSPLHF. DNA for the CDR3: TGTGCCAGCAGCTTAGGGGTTAGAGATTCACCCCTCCACTTT.

The table lists this clonotype with a few counts. The chain employs TRBV12-5 and TRBJ2-6; no clear D. The CDR3 has 17 amino acids. Trimming removed 0 bases at V and 0 bases at J, with 9 bases between. Looked up from germline, CDR1 is LGHNT and CDR2 is FRNRAP. Here the CDR3 reads CASGLVRLDSGANVLTF. For the CDR3, the DNA is TGTGCTAGTGGTTTGGTACGTTTGGACTCTGGGGCCAACGTCCTGACTTTC.

The V call is TRBV10-2, the J call TRBJ2-1; 9 bases are a match to TRBD2. CDR1 and CDR2 from the germline V gene are WSHSY and SAAADI. The V and J ends lost 6 bases and 2 bases, in that order; junction bases with no gene match: 2. The CDR3 runs 14 residues. The CDR3 sequence: CASRGLATYNEQFF. CDR3 in DNA: TGCGCCAGCAGGGGACTAGCTACCTACAATGAGCAGTTCTTC.

This clonotype has just a few counts. Here the CDR3 DNA reads TGTGCCAGCAGTTCCCGTACATACAATGTGCGGTTCTTC. Translation gives CASSSRTYNVRFF. The chain carries TRBV11-2 and TRBJ2-1, with unresolved D. The V end lost 6 bases, the J end lost 15 bases, and 21 bases lay between the germline ends. CDR1 is SGHAT, CDR2 FQNNGV, per germline. The CDR3 has 13 residues. Filled out from reference TRBV11-2 and TRBJ2-1, the complete variable domain reads EAGVAQSPRYKIIEKRQSVAFWCNPISGHATLYWYQQILGQGPKLLIQFQNNGVVDDSQLPKDRFSAERLKGVDSTLKIQPAKLEDSAVYLCASSSRTYNVRFFGPGTRLTVL.

This clonotype was detected once. The chain carries TRBV20-1 and TRBJ2-3; TRBD2 is a possible D gene (6 bases). Germline values: CDR1 DFQATT, CDR2 SNEGSKA (reference sequence). The CDR3 contains 15 residues. V was shortened by 3 bases and J by 4 bases, with 17 bases between the two germline ends. The CDR3 nucleotides read TGCAGTGCTAGTCGGACCGGGAGTTTCGCAGATACGCAGTATTTT. This encodes CSASRTGSFADTQYF.

The chain joins TRBV6-5 to TRBJ2-7; D assignment may be TRBD1 or TRBD2 (5 bases each). CDR3 length: 14 amino acids. Germline CDR1 and CDR2: MNHEY and SVGAGI. The V and J ends lost 5 bases and 6 bases respectively, with 17 bases between them. The CDR3 spells CASSTTGARGEQYF. CDR3 sequence (DNA): TGTGCCAGCAGTACCACCGGGGCCCGGGGCGAGCAGTACTTC.

The V and J genes are TRBV7-9 and TRBJ2-7; maybe TRBD1 (6 bases). V dropped 4 bases and J dropped 2 bases, with 12 bases sitting between them. CDR3 length: 14 residues. The germline V gene encodes CDR1 SEHNR and CDR2 FQNEAQ (reference sequence). CDR3 bases: TGTGCCAGCAGCTCACAGGGTTATCCCTACGAGCAGTACTTC. This encodes CASSSQGYPYEQYF. Full variable domain (outside the CDR3, taken from reference TRBV7-9 and TRBJ2-7): DTGVSQNPRHKITKRGQNVTFRCDPISEHNRLYWYRQTLGQGPEFLTYFQNEAQLEKSRLLSDRFSAERPKGSFSTLEIQRTEQGDSAMYLCASSSQGYPYEQYFGPGTRLTVT.

About this clonotype: Being one base from a much bigger clone, this may be a read error. The chain combines TRBV6-5 with TRBJ2-4; D gene unclear. Germline V gives CDR1 MNHEY, CDR2 SVGAGI. CDR3 length: 14 residues. CDR3: CASSYSSGANMQYF. Here the CDR3 DNA reads TGTGCCAGCAGTTACTCCTCTGGAGCAAACATGCAGTACTTC.

V and J are TRBV12-3 or TRBV12-4 and TRBJ2-5; 10 bases map to TRBD2. J was trimmed by 7 bases and V by 6 bases; bases with no gene match: 14. The CDR3 runs 16 residues. The CDR3 sequence: CASSPRLAGYAGTQYF. CDR3 DNA: TGTGCCAGCAGCCCAAGACTAGCGGGTTATGCGGGGACCCAGTACTTC.

The chain is built from TRBV10-3 and TRBJ2-1; 8 bases are a match to TRBD2. The CDR3 contains 16 residues. Germline CDR1 ENHRY, CDR2 SYGVKD. V gave up 6 bases and J gave up 4 bases; unmatched junction bases: 11. The CDR3 DNA is TGTGCCATCAGGCCTAGGAATAGCGGGACATACAATGAGCAGTTCTTC. Protein product: CAIRPRNSGTYNEQFF.

The chain employs TRBV28 and TRBJ2-7; a possible D gene is TRBD1 (7 bases). The CDR3 extends over 15 amino acids. Trimming took 3 bases from V and 5 from J, leaving 17 bases between them. Germline V lookup: CDR1 MDHEN, CDR2 SYDVKM. CDR3 sequence reads: CASSFGDRERDEQYF. In nucleotides, the CDR3 is TGTGCCAGCAGTTTCGGCGACAGGGAGCGGGACGAGCAGTACTTC.

This clonotype was seen a few times. The chain joins TRBV7-8 to TRBJ2-7, with a weak D call TRBD2 (7 bases). The CDR3 is 14 amino acids. V lost 1 base and J 7 bases, leaving 14 bases between the germline ends. In germline, CDR1 is SGHVS, CDR2 FQNEAQ. The CDR3 DNA reads as TGTGCCAGCAGCTTAGGACGGGGGGCGGTTGAGCAGTACTTC. Residues: CASSLGRGAVEQYF. The full variable domain, with the rest looked up from reference TRBV7-8 and TRBJ2-7, is GAGVSQSPRYKVAKRGQDVALRCDPISGHVSLFWYQQALGQGPEFLTYFQNEAQLDKSGLPSDRFFAERPEGSVSTLKIQRTQQEDSAVYLCASSLGRGAVEQYFGPGTRLTVT.

The sample holds a few counts of this clonotype. V is TRBV4-2 and J is TRBJ2-2; D may be TRBD1 or TRBD2 (5 bases each). Germline CDR1 and CDR2: LGHNA and YNFKEQ. V lost 4 bases and J lost 3, with 15 bases in between. CDR3 size: 16 residues. CDR3 DNA sequence: TGTGCCAGCAGCCGGGGACCACTTACATACACCGGGGAGCTGTTTTTT. This sequence encodes CASSRGPLTYTGELFF.

The rearrangement uses TRBV10-3 and TRBJ1-4, with 9 bases identical to TRBD1. V lost 3 bases and J lost 8; bases outside the gene matches: 7. The CDR3 has 15 residues. Germline loops: CDR1 ENHRY, CDR2 SYGVKD. This CDR3 reads CAISEPGTGKEKLFF. DNA for the CDR3: TGTGCCATCAGTGAACCCGGGACAGGGAAAGAAAAACTGTTTTTT.

This clonotype was seen more than once but under ten times. The gene calls are TRBV7-8 and TRBJ1-6; no definite D call. The CDR3 runs to 14 residues. Germline V gives CDR1 SGHVS, CDR2 FQNEAQ. The ends were cut back, 2 bases at V and 7 bases at J, with 9 bases in the middle. In nucleotides, the CDR3 is TGTGCCAGCAGCTTATCGTACCAGAATTCACCCCTCCACTTT. Its translation: CASSLSYQNSPLHF.

V is TRBV7-9 and J is TRBJ1-1, with 8 positions matching TRBD1. This CDR3 has 16 residues. Germline CDR1 is SEHNR and CDR2 is FQNEAQ (reference sequence). V lost 1 base, J lost 7 bases, and 11 bases stayed unmatched. The CDR3 nucleotides are TGTGCCAGCAGCTTAGGCGGACAGGGAAAGTTTGGTGAAGCTTTCTTT. This translates into CASSLGGQGKFGEAFF.

This clonotype was counted between two and nine times. The chain employs TRBV6-1 and TRBJ2-7; TRBD2 aligns across 10 bases. The V gene end was trimmed by 2 bases and the J gene end by 1 base; junction bases not matched to a gene: 5. Germline CDR1 reads MNHNS; CDR2 reads SASEGT. The CDR3 length is 16 residues. Here the CDR3 DNA reads TGTGCCAGCAGTGAACCTAGCGGGGGCCTATCCTACGAGCAGTACTTC. Translation: CASSEPSGGLSYEQYF.

This clonotype came up a few times. The rearrangement links TRBV6-1 to TRBJ2-5; tentatively, D is TRBD2 (5 bases). The germline V gene encodes CDR1 MNHNS and CDR2 SASEGT. The CDR3 has 16 amino acids. Trimming left V 1 base short and J 1 base short, with 13 bases between. The CDR3 sequence: CASSEGRGYAQETQYF. The CDR3 nucleotides are TGTGCCAGCAGTGAAGGAAGAGGGTACGCCCAAGAGACCCAGTACTTC.

This clonotype was seen just once. This chain connects TRBV4-1 to TRBJ2-1; 7 bases align to TRBD2. The CDR3 length is 13 residues. Germline CDR1 is MGHRA and CDR2 is YSYEKL. With V trimmed by 3 bases and J by 10 bases, 6 bases remained unmatched. The CDR3 region has the DNA TGCGCCAGCAGCCAGAGCGGGATGGTCGAGCAGTTCTTC. It yields the protein CASSQSGMVEQFF.

The chain uses TRBV28 and TRBJ2-7; possibly TRBD1 for D (7 bases). Germline loops: CDR1 MDHEN, CDR2 SYDVKM. This CDR3 spans 15 amino acids. V gave up 2 bases and J gave up 1 base, with 12 bases separating them. Here the CDR3 reads CASSLQGGVSYEQYF. CDR3 DNA: TGTGCCAGCAGTTTACAGGGGGGCGTATCCTACGAGCAGTACTTC.

This chain joins TRBV11-2 and TRBJ1-5; weak D call: TRBD1 (6 bases). Germline V gene sequence: CDR1 SGHAT, CDR2 FQNNGV. Trimming shortened V by 0 bases and J by 4 bases, and 13 bases separated the two germline ends. The CDR3 has 16 residues. As DNA, the CDR3 is TGTGCCAGCAGCTTAGAGGCAGGGGAAATTAATCAGCCCCAGCATTTT. It yields the protein CASSLEAGEINQPQHF.

The chain links TRBV7-2 to TRBJ2-1; 8 nucleotides line up with TRBD1. Germline V lookup: CDR1 SGHTA, CDR2 FQGNSA. V shed 4 bases, J shed 4 bases, and the junction held 6 bases outside the gene matches. CDR3 length: 15 residues. CDR3 sequence (DNA): TGTGCCAGCAGCTCTCAGGGGGCCCAGTACAATGAGCAGTTCTTC. This translates into CASSSQGAQYNEQFF.